These 18 T cell receptor beta chains originate from one sample sequenced in a study of shared clonotypes between healthy human individuals. Sequencing was performed with immunoSEQ multiplex PCR; in TCRdb, only in-frame clones are kept and a portion is missing. The sample has more than 1,200,000 clones, about 98.5% seen once. The sample comprised naive CD4+ T cells sorted from blood. Subset in this sample: CD45RA+ positively selected. These receptor sequences come from a man aged 25 to 45 in good health.

This chain connects TRBV7-2 to TRBJ1-5, with a possible D match to TRBD1 (5 bases). The V end lost 4 bases, the J end lost 2 bases, and 9 bases lay between the germline ends. Germline CDR1 and CDR2: SGHTA and FQGNSA. CDR3 length: 14 residues. CDR3 region: CASSSAGGNQPQHF. The CDR3 DNA reads TGTGCCAGCAGCTCCGCGGGGGGCAATCAGCCCCAGCATTTT.

The chain is built from TRBV30 and TRBJ2-7; 11 bases align to TRBD2. CDR1 and CDR2 (germline): GTSNPN, SVGIG (reference sequence). The V and J ends lost 3 bases and 2 bases, in that order; junction bases with no gene match: 15. The CDR3 is 18 residues long. The CDR3 nucleotides are TGTGCCTGGAGCTCAATCCGCCGACTAGCGGGGTTTGCCTACGAGCAGTACTTC. Its protein is CAWSSIRRLAGFAYEQYF.

This clone has a single count. The chain uses TRBV15 and TRBJ2-7; 16 bases line up with TRBD2. Germline V gene sequence: CDR1 LNHNV, CDR2 YYDKDF (reference sequence). J gave up 1 base and V 0 bases, and 9 bases lay outside the gene matches. The CDR3 consists of 20 residues. The CDR3 DNA is TGTGCCACCAGCAGAGAACCCCCGGGACTAGCGGGAGGGCTGTCCTACGAGCAGTACTTC. This sequence encodes CATSREPPGLAGGLSYEQYF. The full variable domain, completed using reference TRBV15 and TRBJ2-7, is DAMVIQNPRYQVTQFGKPVTLSCSQTLNHNVMYWYQQKSSQAPKLLFHYYDKDFNNEADTPDNFQSRRPNTSFCFLDIRSPGLGDTAMYLCATSREPPGLAGGLSYEQYFGPGTRLTVT.

The rearrangement joins TRBV5-4 to TRBJ2-1; 7 positions match TRBD2. CDR1 and CDR2 (germline): SGHNT, YYREEE (reference sequence). This CDR3 spans 18 amino acids. J was trimmed by 1 base and V by 0 bases; bases with no gene match: 10. The CDR3 DNA sequence: TGTGCCAGCAGCTTGGCGTACGGGGGAGGGATATCCTACAATGAGCAGTTCTTC. Translated: CASSLAYGGGISYNEQFF. The complete variable domain, with remaining parts taken from reference TRBV5-4 and TRBJ2-1, reads ETGVTQSPTHLIKTRGQQVTLRCSSQSGHNTVSWYQQALGQGPQFIFQYYREEENGRGNFPPRFSGLQFPNYSSELNVNALELDDSALYLCASSLAYGGGISYNEQFFGPGTRLTVL.

The chain uses TRBV10-3 and TRBJ2-3, with a tentative D call TRBD2 (5 bases). CDR1 ENHRY and CDR2 SYGVKD come from the germline V gene. The CDR3 loop spans 13 amino acids. Trimming stripped 10 bases from V and 7 bases from J, with 18 bases between. The CDR3 bases are TGTGCCACCGCCCCTAGCTTTACGAATACGCAGTATTTT. Protein product: CATAPSFTNTQYF.

The rearrangement joins TRBV5-1 to TRBJ2-1; a possible D gene is TRBD2 (6 bases). The germline V gene has CDR1 SGHRS and CDR2 YFSETQ. This CDR3 is 16 amino acids long. V lost 4 bases to trimming and J lost 0 bases, with 14 bases between them. The CDR3 protein is CASSLSTSRSYNEQFF. The CDR3 DNA is TGCGCCAGCAGCCTCTCTACTAGCCGCTCCTACAATGAGCAGTTCTTC.

J is TRBJ2-1 and V is TRBV27; D is unresolved. CDR1 is MNHEY, CDR2 SMNVEV, per germline (reference sequence). V was trimmed by 5 bases and J by 2 bases, leaving 10 bases between them. The CDR3 extends over 14 amino acids. The DNA of the CDR3 is TGTGCCAGCAGTCCCCGTGGTACCTACAATGAGCAGTTCTTC. Protein product: CASSPRGTYNEQFF.

V and J are TRBV25-1 and TRBJ1-1; D might be TRBD1 (5 bases). CDR1 is MGHDK and CDR2 is SYGVNS in the germline V gene. V dropped 5 bases and J dropped 0 bases, with 13 bases sitting between them. CDR3 length equals 15 residues. Written as DNA, the CDR3 is TGTGCCAGCAGTCAAAAGACAGTCATGAACACTGAAGCTTTCTTT. Translated: CASSQKTVMNTEAFF.

The rearrangement joins TRBV18 to TRBJ1-3; D uncertain. Germline values: CDR1 KGHSH, CDR2 LQKENI. The CDR3 is made up of 14 amino acids. V was cut by 2 bases and J by 0 bases, with 5 bases left in between. The CDR3 protein is CASSPVRSGNTIYF. The CDR3 nucleotides read TGTGCCAGCTCACCAGTTCGCTCTGGAAACACCATATATTTT.

The CDR3 DNA reads as TGTGCCAGCAGCGCCCCGCGGCTAGCGGGAGAATACAATGAGCAGTTCTTC. Protein sequence: CASSAPRLAGEYNEQFF. The genes are TRBV9 and TRBJ2-1; the match to TRBD2 covers 10 bases. Trimming removed 3 bases from V and 4 bases from J; junction bases left unmatched: 10. The CDR3 totals 17 residues. Germline CDR1 and CDR2: SGDLS and YYNGEE.

The chain couples TRBV10-3 to TRBJ1-2; D is perhaps TRBD1 (5 bases). From germline, CDR1 is ENHRY and CDR2 SYGVKD. The CDR3 covers 14 residues. V lost 5 bases and J lost 8, with 18 bases in between. The DNA for the CDR3 is TGTGCCATCAGTATCGCCGGGGCGGATAGCGGCTACACCTTC. It specifies CAISIAGADSGYTF.

This rearrangement joins TRBV27 to TRBJ1-5, with D hard to call. Germline V gene data show CDR1 as MNHEY and CDR2 as SMNVEV (reference sequence). This CDR3 is built from 16 residues. V dropped 4 bases and J dropped 0 bases, with 13 bases sitting between them. CDR3 region: CASSYGPANSNQPQHF. The CDR3, as DNA: TGTGCCAGCAGTTACGGACCAGCGAATAGCAATCAGCCCCAGCATTTT.

The V call is TRBV5-6, the J call TRBJ2-1, with D possibly matching TRBD2 (6 bases). The germline gives CDR1 SGHDT, CDR2 YYEEEE. The germline V and J ends were trimmed by 1 base and 8 bases, with 16 bases remaining between them. The CDR3 runs 15 residues. The CDR3 sequence: CASSLIRGRLDEQFF. For the CDR3, the DNA is TGTGCCAGCAGCTTGATTCGAGGGAGGCTCGATGAGCAGTTCTTC.

The chain carries TRBV14 and TRBJ2-7, with TRBD1 as a possible D gene (5 bases). Germline CDR1 SGHDN, CDR2 FVKESK. The V end was cut by 4 bases, the J end by 5 bases, with 12 bases between. CDR3 length equals 13 residues. CDR3 DNA sequence: TGTGCCAGCAGCCGAGTAGGGGAAGACGAGCAGTACTTC. This codes for CASSRVGEDEQYF.

Here the CDR3 DNA reads TGTGCCAGCTCACCGGAAAGCGCCGCAGATACGCAGTATTTT. Translation gives CASSPESAADTQYF. The V call is TRBV18, the J call TRBJ2-3, with D uncertain. The CDR3 runs to 14 residues. V was clipped by 3 bases and J by 4 bases, with 11 bases between them. Germline V gene lookup returns CDR1 KGHSH and CDR2 LQKENI.

This clone was seen just once. The V gene is TRBV28, the J gene TRBJ2-5; possible D gene TRBD2, 5 bases. Deletions cut 2 bases from V and 5 bases from J, with 15 bases between. The CDR3 length is 15 residues. The germline V gene encodes CDR1 MDHEN and CDR2 SYDVKM. The CDR3 nucleotides are TGTGCCAGCAGTTTACGGGCCACTAGTGCGGAGACCCAGTACTTC. Translation: CASSLRATSAETQYF.

The chain uses TRBV9 and TRBJ2-5, with 14 bases identical to TRBD2. The V segment lost 10 bases and the J segment 4 bases; nucleotides outside the gene matches: 12. Germline values: CDR1 SGDLS, CDR2 YYNGEE. The length of the CDR3 is 16 residues. CDR3 coding DNA: TGTGCCGGGGGGACTAGCGGGAGCGGGCTGCTAGAGACCCAGTACTTC. It specifies CAGGTSGSGLLETQYF.

This clone is a singleton in its sample. V gene TRBV5-4 combines with J gene TRBJ2-7, with no clear D. CDR3 length: 16 amino acids. Between the trimmed V and J ends, which lost 3 bases and 6 bases, there was a span of 22 bases. Germline V lookup: CDR1 SGHNT, CDR2 YYREEE (reference sequence). This CDR3 is CASSSPGPGKLVEQYF. The CDR3 nucleotides read TGTGCCAGCAGCTCCCCCGGCCCTGGGAAGCTGGTCGAGCAGTACTTC.